A single T cell receptor beta chain is shown here with its context. CDR3 length: 14 amino acids. Trimming took off 5 bases at V and 3 bases at J, with 12 bases between the two ends. From germline, CDR1 is SGHVS and CDR2 FNYEAQ. TCRdb reprocessed the 5' RACE reads via MiXCR and lists one record per CDR3 protein. The sample includes roughly 690,000 distinct CDR3 sequences, approximately 22% of them seen just once. These data are taken from a study of identical twins. The sample was also reused in another study, on T cells expressing NK-cell markers.

The TCR comes from a woman between 18 and 29 years old in good health. The chain couples TRBV7-6 to TRBJ2-3; the D gene is possibly TRBD2 (5 bases). The sequenced material came from PBMCs. CDR3 region: CASSARRGTDTQYF. The CDR3 DNA sequence: TGTGCCAGCAGCGCCAGGAGAGGGACAGATACGCAGTATTTT.